This T cell receptor (beta chain) is drawn from a study of blood T cell repertoires in COVID-19. Study as a whole: Acute and convalescent COVID-19 samples came from the United States, Italy and Spain. Sources were T cells, B-cell-depleted T cells, or PBMCs; the material itself was cDNA or gDNA.

The method was immunoSEQ multiplex PCR; TCRdb's version includes in-frame clones alone and lacks a portion of them. The table has over 200,000 clones, approximately 90% seen once. V was shortened by 5 bases and J by 11 bases, with 16 bases between the two germline ends. CDR3 size: 14 residues. Germline V gives CDR1 SGHTA, CDR2 FQGNSA. This clone is a singleton in its sample. Everyone who took part was roughly 18 to 100 years old, and they came from about two dozen US areas. Participants were placed into cohorts based on the clinical history they reported. Sequenced input: PBMCs or T cells enriched from blood (not recorded which). This chain uses TRBV7-2 with TRBJ1-6; no clear D. The receptor was isolated from a man aged 30-40 years who had recovered from COVID-19. The CDR3 coding sequence is TGTGCCAGCAGCGTGTCGGCAGGTGGCGCACCCCTCCACTTT. Its translation: CASSVSAGGAPLHF.